What follows are 10 T cell receptor beta chains derived from one specimen sequenced in a study of T cell changes during pregnancy in multiple sclerosis. The protocol was immunoSEQ multiplex PCR, while the TCRdb copy is restricted to in-frame clones and leaves out a portion. This table holds some 37,000 clones, approximately 92% found once. The sequenced sample consisted of PBMCs (not recorded whether the cells were cultured). These receptors all stem from a female donor with multiple sclerosis, enrolled in a pregnancy study.

The chain couples TRBV21-1 to TRBJ2-7; the D call in the table, TRBD2, was not verified against the DNA. TRBV21-1 constitutes a pseudogene. The CDR3 runs to 15 residues. CDR3 sequence reads: CASSSKTSAAYEQYF. In DNA, the CDR3 is TGTGCCAGCAGCAGTAAGACTAGCGCGGCCTACGAGCAGTACTTC.

CDR3 loop: CASSRHATRQINTGELFF. CDR3 DNA: TGCGCCAGCAGCCGACACGCAACGAGACAGATTAACACCGGGGAGCTGTTTTTT. The gene calls are TRBV4-1 and TRBJ2-2, with D tentatively TRBD1 (5 bases). Deletions cut 4 bases from V and 2 bases from J, with 20 bases between. The germline V gene encodes CDR1 MGHRA and CDR2 YSYEKL. This CDR3 spans 18 amino acids.

On this clone: The sample contains more than one DNA sequence encoding this CDR3. The genes are TRBV6-4 and TRBJ2-1; TRBD2 aligns across 8 bases. Germline assignment: CDR1 MRHNA and CDR2 SNTAGT. V shed 0 bases and J 2 bases; nucleotides not matched to a gene: 0. The CDR3 has 15 residues. CDR3 amino acids: CASSDSAGAYNEQFF. The CDR3 DNA reads TGTGCCAGCAGTGACTCAGCGGGAGCCTACAATGAGCAGTTCTTC.

This chain links TRBV30 with TRBJ2-7; D unclear. CDR1 GTSNPN and CDR2 SVGIG come from the germline V gene (reference sequence). The length of the CDR3 is 11 residues. In DNA, the CDR3 is TGTGTCCTCGCCCAGTCGAGGGAGCAGTACTTC. Its translation is CVLAQSREQYF.

In DNA form, the CDR3 reads TGTGCCAGCAGTTTTGGGAGAGGAGGCTACAATGAGCAGTTCTTC. Protein sequence: CASSFGRGGYNEQFF. The J gene is TRBJ2-1, the V gene TRBV27; perhaps TRBD2 as D (5 bases). The germline V and J ends were trimmed by 3 bases and 3 bases, with 12 bases remaining between them. This CDR3 region has 15 residues. The germline V gene has CDR1 MNHEY and CDR2 SMNVEV (reference sequence).

In nucleotides, the CDR3 is TGTGCCAGCACCCGGGGGACAGGGGGCGCGGAGACCCAGTACTTC. This gives the protein CASTRGTGGAETQYF. The chain recombines TRBV7-9 with TRBJ2-5, with 12 bases identical to TRBD1. The germline CDR1 and CDR2 sequences are SEHNR and FQNEAQ (reference sequence). The CDR3 spans 15 residues. With V trimmed by 7 bases and J by 5 bases, 8 bases remained unmatched.

The chain links TRBV9 to TRBJ1-4; D not certain. The length of the CDR3 is 15 residues. CDR1 is SGDLS and CDR2 is YYNGEE in the germline V gene. V gave up 1 base and J gave up 5 bases, with 12 bases separating them. The CDR3 nucleotides read TGTGCCAGCAGCGTATTGGGCCGGCCGAATGAAAAACTGTTTTTT. Residues: CASSVLGRPNEKLFF.

This sequence joins TRBV18 and TRBJ1-1; D unclear. This CDR3 is 15 amino acids long. V was trimmed by 4 bases and J by 11 bases, leaving 23 bases between them. Germline CDR1 KGHSH, CDR2 LQKENI. The CDR3 DNA follows: TGTGCCAGCTCACTCAGTCTTATCCCCGGTGAGGATGCTTTCTTT. Translated: CASSLSLIPGEDAFF.

V gene TRBV10-3 combines with J gene TRBJ2-1; the match to TRBD1 covers 7 bases. CDR1 is ENHRY and CDR2 is SYGVKD in the germline V gene. The trim removed 6 bases at V and 6 bases at J, leaving 5 bases unmatched. CDR3 length: 13 residues. The CDR3 loop is CAIRADRINEQFF. The DNA for the CDR3 is TGTGCCATCAGGGCGGACAGGATCAATGAGCAGTTCTTC.

The CDR3 sequence is CASSSIAGARYEQYF. CDR3 nucleotides: TGTGCCAGCAGTTCAATAGCGGGAGCAAGGTACGAGCAGTACTTC. The chain uses TRBV27 and TRBJ2-7, with TRBD2 matching over 9 bases. This CDR3 is 15 amino acids long. In germline, CDR1 is MNHEY, CDR2 SMNVEV (reference sequence). V shed 4 bases, J shed 4 bases, and the junction held 8 bases outside the gene matches.